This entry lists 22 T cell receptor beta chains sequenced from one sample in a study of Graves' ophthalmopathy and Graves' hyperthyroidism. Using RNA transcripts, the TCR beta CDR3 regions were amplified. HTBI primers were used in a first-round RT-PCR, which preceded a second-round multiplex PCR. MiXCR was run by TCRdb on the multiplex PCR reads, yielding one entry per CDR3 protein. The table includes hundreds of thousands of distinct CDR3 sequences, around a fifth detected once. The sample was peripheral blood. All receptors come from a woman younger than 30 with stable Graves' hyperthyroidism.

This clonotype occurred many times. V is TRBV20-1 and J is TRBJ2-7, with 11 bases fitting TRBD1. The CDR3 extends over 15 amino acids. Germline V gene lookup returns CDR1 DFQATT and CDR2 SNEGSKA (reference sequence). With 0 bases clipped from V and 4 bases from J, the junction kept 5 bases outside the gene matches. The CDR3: CSARDPDRGLYEQYF. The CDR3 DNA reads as TGCAGTGCTAGAGACCCGGACAGGGGGCTATACGAGCAGTACTTC.

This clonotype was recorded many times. This chain's CDR3 is CASSLSWAEDTEAFF. As DNA, the CDR3 is TGTGCCAGCAGTTTAAGTTGGGCTGAAGACACTGAAGCTTTCTTT. The chain links TRBV27 to TRBJ1-1; D is uncertain. The ends were cut back, 2 bases at V and 3 bases at J, with 13 bases in the middle. CDR1 MNHEY and CDR2 SMNVEV come from the germline V gene (reference sequence). The CDR3 spans 15 residues.

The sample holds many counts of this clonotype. In DNA form, the CDR3 reads TGTGCCAGCAGTTTTACGTCAGGGAACCGACCAAACACTGAAGCTTTCTTT. Its translation: CASSFTSGNRPNTEAFF. The chain recombines TRBV28 with TRBJ1-1; weak D call: TRBD1 (5 bases). CDR1 is MDHEN, CDR2 SYDVKM, per germline. This CDR3 is built from 17 residues. Trimming took off 3 bases at V and 2 bases at J, with 19 bases between the two ends.

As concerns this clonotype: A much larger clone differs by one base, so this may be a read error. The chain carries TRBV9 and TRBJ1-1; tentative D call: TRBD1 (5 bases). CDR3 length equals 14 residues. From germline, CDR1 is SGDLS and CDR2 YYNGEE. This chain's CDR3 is CASSDTTAASSACF. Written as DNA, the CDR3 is TGTGCCAGCAGCGACACGACAGCGGCGTCGTCCGCTTGCTTT.

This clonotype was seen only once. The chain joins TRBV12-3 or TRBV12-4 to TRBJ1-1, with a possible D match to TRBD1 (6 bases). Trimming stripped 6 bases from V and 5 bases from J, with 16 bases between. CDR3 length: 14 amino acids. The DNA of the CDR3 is TGTGCCAGCAGAGACACAGGGCTTGAGACTGAAGCTTTCTTT. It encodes CASRDTGLETEAFF.

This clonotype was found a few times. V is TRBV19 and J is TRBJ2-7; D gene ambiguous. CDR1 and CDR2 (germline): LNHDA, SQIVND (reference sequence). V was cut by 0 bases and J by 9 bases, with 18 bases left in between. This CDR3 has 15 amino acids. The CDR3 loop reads CASSIDPGPLTWQYF. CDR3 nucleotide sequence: TGTGCCAGTAGTATAGATCCGGGCCCCCTTACCTGGCAGTACTTC.

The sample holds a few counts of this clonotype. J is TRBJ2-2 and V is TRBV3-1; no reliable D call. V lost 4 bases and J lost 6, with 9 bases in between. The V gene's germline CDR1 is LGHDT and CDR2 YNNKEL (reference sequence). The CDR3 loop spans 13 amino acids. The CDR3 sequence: CASSRYFSGELFF. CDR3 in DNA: TGTGCCAGCAGCCGCTATTTTTCCGGGGAGCTGTTTTTT.

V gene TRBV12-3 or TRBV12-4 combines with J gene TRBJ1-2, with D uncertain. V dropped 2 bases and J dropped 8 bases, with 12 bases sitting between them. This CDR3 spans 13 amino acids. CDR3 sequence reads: CASSLFTNIGYTF. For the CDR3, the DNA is TGTGCCAGCAGTTTATTTACTAATATAGGCTACACCTTC.

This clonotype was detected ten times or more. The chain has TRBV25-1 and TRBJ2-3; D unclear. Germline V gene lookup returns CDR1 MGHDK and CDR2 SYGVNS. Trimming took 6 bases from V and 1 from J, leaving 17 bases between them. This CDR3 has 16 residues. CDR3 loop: CASSNSHRSGTDTQYF. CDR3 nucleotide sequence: TGTGCCAGCAGCAACAGTCATAGGAGCGGCACAGATACGCAGTATTTT.

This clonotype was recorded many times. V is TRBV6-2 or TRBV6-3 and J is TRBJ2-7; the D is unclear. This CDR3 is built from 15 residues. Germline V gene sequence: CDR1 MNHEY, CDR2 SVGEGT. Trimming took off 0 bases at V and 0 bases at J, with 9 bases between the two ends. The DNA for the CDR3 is TGTGCCAGCAGTTACTCGACCCAGAGCTCCTACGAGCAGTACTTC. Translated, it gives CASSYSTQSSYEQYF.

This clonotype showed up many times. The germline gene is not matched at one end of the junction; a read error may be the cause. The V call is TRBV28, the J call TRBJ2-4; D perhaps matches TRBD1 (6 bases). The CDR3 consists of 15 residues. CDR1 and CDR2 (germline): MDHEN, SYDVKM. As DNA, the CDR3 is TGTGCCAGCAGTCACAGGGCCCTAGCCAAAAACATTAAGTACTTC. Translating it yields CASSHRALAKNIKYF.

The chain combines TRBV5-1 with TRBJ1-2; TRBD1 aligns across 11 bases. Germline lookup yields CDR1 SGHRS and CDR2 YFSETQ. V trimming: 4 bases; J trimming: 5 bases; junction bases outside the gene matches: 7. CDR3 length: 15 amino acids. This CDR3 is CASSRWTGGEYGYTF. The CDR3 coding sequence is TGCGCCAGCAGCCGATGGACAGGGGGCGAGTATGGCTACACCTTC.

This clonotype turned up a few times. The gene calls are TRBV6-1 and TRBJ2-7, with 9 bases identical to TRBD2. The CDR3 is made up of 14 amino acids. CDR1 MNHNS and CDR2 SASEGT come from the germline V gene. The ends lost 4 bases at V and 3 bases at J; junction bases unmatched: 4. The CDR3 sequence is CASSGLAVLYEQYF. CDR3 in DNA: TGTGCCAGCAGTGGACTAGCGGTACTCTACGAGCAGTACTTC.

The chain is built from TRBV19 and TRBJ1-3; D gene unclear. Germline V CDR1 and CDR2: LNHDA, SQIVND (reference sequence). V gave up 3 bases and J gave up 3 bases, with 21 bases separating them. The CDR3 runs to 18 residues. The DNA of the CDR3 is TGTGCCAGTAGTATTTCCCCTCGCGAGGGAGAGCGTGGAAACACCATATATTTT. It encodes CASSISPREGERGNTIYF.

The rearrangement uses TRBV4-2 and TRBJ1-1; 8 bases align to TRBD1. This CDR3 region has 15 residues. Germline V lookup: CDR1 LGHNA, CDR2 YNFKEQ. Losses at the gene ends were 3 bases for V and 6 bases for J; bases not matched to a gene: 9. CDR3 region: CASSHGQGAGAEAFF. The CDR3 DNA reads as TGTGCCAGCAGCCATGGGCAGGGGGCGGGGGCTGAAGCTTTCTTT.

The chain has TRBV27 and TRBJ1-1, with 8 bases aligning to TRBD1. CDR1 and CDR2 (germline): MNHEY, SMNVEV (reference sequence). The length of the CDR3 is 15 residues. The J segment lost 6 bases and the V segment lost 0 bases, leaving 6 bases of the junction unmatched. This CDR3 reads CASSLSPGGYAEAFF. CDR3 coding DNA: TGTGCCAGCAGTTTATCCCCAGGGGGCTACGCTGAAGCTTTCTTT.

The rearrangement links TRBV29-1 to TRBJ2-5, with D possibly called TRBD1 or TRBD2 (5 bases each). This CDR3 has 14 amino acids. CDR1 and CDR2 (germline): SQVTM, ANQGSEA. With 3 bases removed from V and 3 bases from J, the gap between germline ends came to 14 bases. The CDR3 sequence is CSVERGHGKETQYF. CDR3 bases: TGCAGCGTTGAGAGGGGCCATGGGAAAGAGACCCAGTACTTC. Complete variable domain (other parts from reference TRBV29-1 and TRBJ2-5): SAVISQKPSRDICQRGTSLTIQCQVDSQVTMMFWYRQQPGQSLTLIATANQGSEATYESGFVIDKFPISRPNLTFSTLTVSNMSPEDSSIYLCSVERGHGKETQYFGPGTRLLVL.

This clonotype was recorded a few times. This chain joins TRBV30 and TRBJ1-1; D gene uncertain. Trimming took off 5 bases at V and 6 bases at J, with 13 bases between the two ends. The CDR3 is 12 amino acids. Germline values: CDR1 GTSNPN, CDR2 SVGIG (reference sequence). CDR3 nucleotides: TGTGCCTGGGGCGACCTGTCCCCTGAAGCTTTCTTT. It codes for CAWGDLSPEAFF.

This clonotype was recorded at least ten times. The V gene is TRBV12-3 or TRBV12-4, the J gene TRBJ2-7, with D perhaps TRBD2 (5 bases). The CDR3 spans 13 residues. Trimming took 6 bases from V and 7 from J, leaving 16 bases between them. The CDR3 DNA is TGTGCCAGCAGCACCGACTATGCGGCTGAGCAGTACTTC. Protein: CASSTDYAAEQYF.

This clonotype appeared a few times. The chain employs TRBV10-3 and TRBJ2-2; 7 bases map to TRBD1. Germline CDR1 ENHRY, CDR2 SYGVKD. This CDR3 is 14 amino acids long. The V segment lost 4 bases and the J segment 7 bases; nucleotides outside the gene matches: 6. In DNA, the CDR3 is TGTGCCATCAGTGGAGACAGGGCGGGCGGGGAGCTGTTTTTT. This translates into CAISGDRAGGELFF.

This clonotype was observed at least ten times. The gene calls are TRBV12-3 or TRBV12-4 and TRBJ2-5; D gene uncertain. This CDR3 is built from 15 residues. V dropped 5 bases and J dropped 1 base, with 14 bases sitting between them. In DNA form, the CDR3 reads TGTGCCAGCAGTCCCTCCGGGTCAGCCCAAGAGACCCAGTACTTC. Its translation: CASSPSGSAQETQYF.

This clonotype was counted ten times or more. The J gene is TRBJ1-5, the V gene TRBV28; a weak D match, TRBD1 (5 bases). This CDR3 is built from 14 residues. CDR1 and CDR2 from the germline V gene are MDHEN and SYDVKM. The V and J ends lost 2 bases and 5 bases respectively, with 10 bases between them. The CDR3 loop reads CASSLPGGHQPQHF. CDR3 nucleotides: TGTGCCAGCAGTTTACCCGGGGGACATCAGCCCCAGCATTTT.